This section outlines one TCR beta chain sequence together with its context. This sample was included in a study of Ad26.COV2.S vaccination and SARS-CoV-2 variants. In the study overall: In the COV1001 trial, the donor was in the Ad26.COV2.S arm.

Treatment given: roughly 20 received Ad26.COV2.S at low or high dose, single or two shots; a few received placebo; per-sample allocation not given. Collection of samples fell on day 63 after the first vaccine or placebo injection. As its vector, the vaccine had Ad26, which expressed Wuhan-strain SARS-CoV-2 spike. From germline, CDR1 is MNHEY and CDR2 SVGAGI. This CDR3 spans 14 amino acids. After removal of 5 bases from V and 4 bases from J, the junction contained 8 bases not matched to a gene. Sequencing was performed with immunoSEQ multiplex PCR; in TCRdb, only in-frame clones are kept and a portion is missing. Among about 480,000 clones listed, around nine tenths were seen once.

The clonotype was recovered from a person between 18 and 65 years old who received the Ad26.COV2.S COVID-19 vaccine or a placebo. The specimen comprised peripheral blood, sampled in a trial of Ad26.COV2.S vaccine versus placebo. This chain uses TRBV6-5 with TRBJ2-7, with 7 bases lining up with TRBD1. The CDR3 protein is CASSRWETGYEQYF. Written as DNA, the CDR3 is TGTGCCAGCAGTCGTTGGGAGACAGGGTACGAGCAGTACTTC.